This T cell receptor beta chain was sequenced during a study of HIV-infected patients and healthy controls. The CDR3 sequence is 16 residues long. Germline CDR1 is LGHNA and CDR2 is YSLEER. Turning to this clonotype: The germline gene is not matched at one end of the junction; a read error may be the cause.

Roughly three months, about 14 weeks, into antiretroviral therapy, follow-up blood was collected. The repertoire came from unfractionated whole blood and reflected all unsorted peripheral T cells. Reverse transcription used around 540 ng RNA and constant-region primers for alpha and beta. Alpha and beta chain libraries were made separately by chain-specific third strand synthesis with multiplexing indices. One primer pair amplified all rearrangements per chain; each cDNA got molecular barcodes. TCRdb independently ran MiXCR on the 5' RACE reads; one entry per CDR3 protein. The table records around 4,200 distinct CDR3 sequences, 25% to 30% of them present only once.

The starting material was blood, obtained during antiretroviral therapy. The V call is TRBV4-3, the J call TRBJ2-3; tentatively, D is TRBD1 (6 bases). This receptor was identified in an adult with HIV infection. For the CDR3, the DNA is TGCGCCAGCAGCCAAGATCCCGTGGGGGCCGGGGATACTCAGTATTTT. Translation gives CASSQDPVGAGDTQYF.